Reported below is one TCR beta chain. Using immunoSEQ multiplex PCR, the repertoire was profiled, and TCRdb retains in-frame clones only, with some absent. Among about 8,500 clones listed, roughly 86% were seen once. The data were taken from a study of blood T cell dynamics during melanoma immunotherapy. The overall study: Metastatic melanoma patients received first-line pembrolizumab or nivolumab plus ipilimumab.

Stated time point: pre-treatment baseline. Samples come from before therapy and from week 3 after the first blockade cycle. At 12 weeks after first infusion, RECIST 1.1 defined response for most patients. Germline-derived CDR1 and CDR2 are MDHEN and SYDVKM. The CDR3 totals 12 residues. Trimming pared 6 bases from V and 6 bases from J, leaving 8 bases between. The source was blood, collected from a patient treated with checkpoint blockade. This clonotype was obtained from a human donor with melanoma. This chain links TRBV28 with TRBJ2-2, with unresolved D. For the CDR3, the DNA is TGTGCCAGCAGAATACTCGCCGGGGAGCTGTTTTTT. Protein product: CASRILAGELFF.